This TCR beta chain came from a study of circulating and synovial CD4+ cells in juvenile arthritis. General study findings and limits: These repertoires were less diverse than bulk blood CD4 repertoires.

About this clone: The antigen is unknown.

Looked up from germline, CDR1 is SGHNT and CDR2 is YENEEA. The CDR3 length is 15 residues. V lost 5 bases and J lost 4; bases outside the gene matches: 7. Profiling relied on immunoSEQ multiplex PCR, and the TCRdb table lists in-frame clones only, not all of them. Here the sample spans fewer than 40,000 clones, 95% to 96% being singletons. The chain has TRBV11-3 and TRBJ2-1, with 8 positions matching TRBD2. The clonotype originates from a human donor with juvenile idiopathic arthritis. The sample taken for sequencing was CD4+ T cells from blood. CDR3 in DNA: TGTGCCAGCAGCACTAGCGGAGCTCCTTACAATGAGCAGTTCTTC. Its translation: CASSTSGAPYNEQFF.